This T cell receptor beta chain was found in a study of a mutant IDH1 vaccine in newly diagnosed glioma. For the study at large: Patients received vaccination from 4-6 weeks after radiotherapy alone, or with temozolomide cycles. General observations from the study: Changes in the top peripheral T cell clonotypes seemingly had no bearing on pseudoprogression.

For this clone: Its antigen is as yet unknown.

Time point of the sample: week 5, during vaccination. What each vaccine dose contained was 300 ug of mutant IDH1 20-mer peptide, accompanied by topical imiquimod. The donors' diagnosis was new WHO grade 3 or 4 astrocytoma that was IDH1-mutant and ATRX-lost. The data were produced by immunoSEQ multiplex PCR, yet TCRdb's version contains in-frame clones alone and is incomplete. The sample has approximately 61,000 clones; 80% to 90% are singletons. The CDR3 sequence is 13 residues long. V was cut by 1 base and J by 6 bases, with 7 bases left in between. The V gene's germline CDR1 is SEHNR and CDR2 FQNEAQ (reference sequence).

The material sequenced was PBMCs, taken from a glioma patient whose treatment included an IDH1 peptide vaccine. The chain has TRBV7-9 and TRBJ2-1, with D uncertain. The sequence was collected from a woman aged 50 to 60 with glioma. CDR3 in DNA: TGTGCCAGCAGCTTAGTCCCCCGCAATGAGCAGTTCTTC. It translates to CASSLVPRNEQFF. Variable domain in full (rest from reference TRBV7-9 and TRBJ2-1): DTGVSQNPRHKITKRGQNVTFRCDPISEHNRLYWYRQTLGQGPEFLTYFQNEAQLEKSRLLSDRFSAERPKGSFSTLEIQRTEQGDSAMYLCASSLVPRNEQFFGPGTRLTVL.